This record covers a single T cell receptor beta chain. Its antigen is unknown. No base qualities exist here, and no much larger clone lies one base off it. The library was generated by the immunoSEQ multiplex PCR assay. Rearranged TCR beta chain sequences were amplified with the hsTCRB Kit following the manufacturer's protocol. An Illumina MiSeq was used to sequence the TCRB libraries. Per the source publication's procedure: Demultiplexing, trimming and gene mapping were performed with the kit vendor's proprietary platform. The clones in this table, taken by TCRdb from immuneACCESS, are in-frame only. Not every clone is retained; where verified, under half of the shortfall comes from an unresolved V gene, and the cause of the rest is unknown. V, J and clone size are those of that table, while D and trimming were read from the DNA. Within this sample are about 66,000 clones, with 80% to 90% of them counted one time only. The ten largest clonotypes hold over 2.5% of the sample.

This sample was included in a study of a mutant IDH1 vaccine in newly diagnosed glioma listed by TCRdb under 2021. Background on the whole study: The approximately 33 treated patients were approximately 60% male and around 40% female, with a mean age of 40.4 years. Before enrollment, patients had received standard therapy of radiotherapy alone, temozolomide alone, or radiochemotherapy with temozolomide; most received the combination. Six visits were used for peripheral blood collection: V03 (baseline), V05, V07, V10, V12 and V13. For exploratory analyses, about 25 treated patients had longitudinal TCRB deep sequencing done wherever samples were available.

The CDR3, cysteine through phenylalanine, is 13 amino acids long. Here the CDR3 DNA is all that survives: 39 bases in frame from base 1. CDR1 and CDR2, per the germline V gene, are MDHEN and SYDVKM. V drops 6 bases and J drops 2 bases, leaving 11 bases in between. The sample's time point label, decoded: baseline, week 1 (first vaccination visit). Read against the paper, the sample's treatment or condition label means: pre-vaccination baseline after standard-of-care therapy. Donors had newly diagnosed WHO grade 3 or 4 IDH1-mutant astrocytomas with loss of nuclear ATRX. The samples were drawn from NOA16, a multicentre, single-arm, open-label phase I trial in Germany that tested a mutant IDH1 peptide vaccine in humans for the first time. For immunogenicity testing, the blood drawn at visit V03 was used as the baseline sample. Genomic DNA for TCRB sequencing was extracted from EDTA blood using the DNeasy Blood and Tissue Kit.

Beyond this particular receptor, the publication reports: It was noted by the authors that analyses of patient blood samples could not be reproduced owing to sample limitations. Across multiple MHC alleles, vaccine-induced immune responses were seen in more than 80% of patients. PBMC samples for TCRB deep sequencing were selected based on availability. Pseudoprogression appeared unrelated to alterations in the top peripheral T cell clonotypes detected by TCRB sequencing.

The sequence was collected from a man aged 25-45 years with glioma. The source material was PBMCs, sampled from a glioma patient treated with radiotherapy, temozolomide or both. The chain links TRBV28 with TRBJ2-7; the D gene identity is not certain. The CDR3 reads CASRIPEAYEQYF. In nucleotide form, the sequence is TGTGCCAGCAGAATCCCAGAGGCCTACGAGCAGTACTTC.